This is a list of T cell receptor beta chains from one sample in a study of OX40 agonist ivuxolimab in advanced cancers. Using immunoSEQ multiplex PCR, the repertoire was profiled, and TCRdb retains in-frame clones only, with some absent. The sample records around 57,000 clones, roughly 84% being singletons. Material: CD4+ or CD8+ T cells sorted from blood, obtained in a trial of the OX40 agonist ivuxolimab. Receptor source: an adult with an advanced solid tumor such as melanoma, head and neck, liver or kidney cancer. Both conserved end residues are part of each CDR3. D genes are given only for firm matches. Expanded clones get a size class; other rows say once, few or many, or leave the size out.

V gene: TRBV5-4
clone size: -
D gene: -
J gene: TRBJ2-3
CDR3 DNA: TGTGCCAGCAGCTTGTCCAGCACAGATACGCAGTATTTT
CDR3 protein: CASSLSSTDTQYF

V gene: TRBV28
clone size: few
D gene: TRBD2
J gene: TRBJ2-7
CDR3 DNA: TGTGCCAGCAGTCCGGGGCTAGCGGATACCTACGAGCAGTACTTC
CDR3 protein: CASSPGLADTYEQYF

V gene: TRBV19
clone size: -
D gene: TRBD1
J gene: TRBJ2-5
CDR3 DNA: TGTGCCAGTAATCGGGGACAGAGCCTTGGGACCCAGTACTTC
CDR3 protein: CASNRGQSLGTQYF

V gene: TRBV4-2
clone size: few
D gene: -
J gene: TRBJ2-7
CDR3 DNA: TGTGCCAGCAGCCAAGTTGTTGCGGAGCCCCCCTACGAGCAGTACTTC
CDR3 protein: CASSQVVAEPPYEQYF

V gene: TRBV5-4
clone size: -
D gene: TRBD2
J gene: TRBJ2-1
CDR3 DNA: TGTGCCAGCAGCTCGGGAGGAACAACCAATGAGCAGTTCTTC
CDR3 protein: CASSSGGTTNEQFF

V gene: TRBV19
clone size: once
D gene: -
J gene: TRBJ1-2
CDR3 DNA: TGTGCCAGTACTCCCCGGGGGGCAAACTATGGCTACACCTTC
CDR3 protein: CASTPRGANYGYTF

V gene: TRBV9
clone size: -
D gene: -
J gene: TRBJ2-5
CDR3 DNA: TGTGCCAGCAGCGTAGAGGGGGGGAGAGAGACCCAGTACTTC
CDR3 protein: CASSVEGGRETQYF

V gene: TRBV4-3
clone size: few
D gene: -
J gene: TRBJ2-6
CDR3 DNA: TGCGCCAGCAGTCCAGGAGGGGCTGGGGCCAACGTCCTGACTTTC
CDR3 protein: CASSPGGAGANVLTF

V gene: TRBV6-1
clone size: -
D gene: -
J gene: TRBJ2-2
CDR3 DNA: TGTGCCAGCAGTGAGTTGGTTACCGGGGAGCTGTTTTTT
CDR3 protein: CASSELVTGELFF

V gene: TRBV7-2
clone size: -
D gene: TRBD1
J gene: TRBJ2-1
CDR3 DNA: TGTGCCAGCAGCCGAACCCCGGGACAGGGTTACAATGAGCAGTTCTTC
CDR3 protein: CASSRTPGQGYNEQFF

V gene: TRBV27
clone size: -
D gene: -
J gene: TRBJ2-3
CDR3 DNA: TGTGCCAGCAGTTATAGCGGAAAAAGCACAGATACGCAGTATTTT
CDR3 protein: CASSYSGKSTDTQYF

V gene: TRBV28
clone size: -
D gene: TRBD1
J gene: TRBJ1-1
CDR3 DNA: TGTGCCAGCACACGACAGGGGGTTACTGAAGCTTTCTTT
CDR3 protein: CASTRQGVTEAFF

V gene: TRBV6-1
clone size: -
D gene: TRBD2
J gene: TRBJ2-1
CDR3 DNA: TGTGCCAGCCGGACTAGCGGGTTCAATGAGCAGTTCTTC
CDR3 protein: CASRTSGFNEQFF

V gene: TRBV7-9
clone size: -
D gene: -
J gene: TRBJ2-1
CDR3 DNA: TGTGCCAGCAGCTTACTGCCCTCCAATGAGCAGTTCTTC
CDR3 protein: CASSLLPSNEQFF

V gene: TRBV4-2
clone size: -
D gene: -
J gene: TRBJ2-1
CDR3 DNA: TGTGCCAGCAGCCAGCTTACGCACAGCGAATACAATGAGCAGTTCTTC
CDR3 protein: CASSQLTHSEYNEQFF

V gene: TRBV2
clone size: -
D gene: -
J gene: TRBJ1-2
CDR3 DNA: TGTGCCAGCAGTGAAAGTGCACAGGGAAACTATGGCTACACCTTC
CDR3 protein: CASSESAQGNYGYTF

V gene: TRBV28
clone size: -
D gene: TRBD1
J gene: TRBJ1-2
CDR3 DNA: TGTGCCAGCAGAGACAGGGCCTATGGCTACACCTTC
CDR3 protein: CASRDRAYGYTF

V gene: TRBV28
clone size: -
D gene: TRBD2
J gene: TRBJ2-3
CDR3 DNA: TGTGCCAGCAGCCTCCTAGCCTGGCGGGAGAATTTAACCACAGATACGCAGTATTTT
CDR3 protein: CASSLLAWRENLTTDTQYF

V gene: TRBV28
clone size: -
D gene: -
J gene: TRBJ1-5
CDR3 DNA: TGTGCCAGCATAGCGGGAACACAGCAGCCCCAGCATTTT
CDR3 protein: CASIAGTQQPQHF

V gene: TRBV12-5
clone size: -
D gene: -
J gene: TRBJ2-2
CDR3 DNA: TGTGCTAGTGGTTTGGTCGTAGATAGAGAATACACCGGGGAGCTGTTTTTT
CDR3 protein: CASGLVVDREYTGELFF

V gene: TRBV28
clone size: once
D gene: TRBD2
J gene: TRBJ2-1
CDR3 DNA: TGTGCCAGCAGCAGACTAGCGGGACCCTCCTACAATGAGCAGTTCTTC
CDR3 protein: CASSRLAGPSYNEQFF

V gene: TRBV7-9
clone size: -
D gene: -
J gene: TRBJ1-2
CDR3 DNA: TGTGCCAGCAGCTTAACTAGAGGAATGCGTGGCTACACCTTC
CDR3 protein: CASSLTRGMRGYTF

V gene: TRBV5-1
clone size: -
D gene: -
J gene: TRBJ1-3
CDR3 DNA: TGCGCCAGCAGCTTGAACAGAGTCTCTGGAAACACCATATATTTT
CDR3 protein: CASSLNRVSGNTIYF

V gene: TRBV2
clone size: -
D gene: -
J gene: TRBJ2-5
CDR3 DNA: TGTGCCAGCAGTGAAGTAATGGCGGGACCCTTCCAAGAGACCCAGTACTTC
CDR3 protein: CASSEVMAGPFQETQYF

V gene: TRBV6-6
clone size: -
D gene: -
J gene: TRBJ1-5
CDR3 DNA: TGTGCCAGCAGTTACGAGGGCAATCAGCCCCAGCATTTT
CDR3 protein: CASSYEGNQPQHF

V gene: TRBV5-1
clone size: -
D gene: TRBD1
J gene: TRBJ2-1
CDR3 DNA: TGCGCCAGCAGCTTACAACAGGGGGCAGGCAACAATGAGCAGTTCTTC
CDR3 protein: CASSLQQGAGNNEQFF

V gene: TRBV5-1
clone size: once
D gene: -
J gene: TRBJ2-7
CDR3 DNA: TGCGCCAGCAGCTTGGTAGCGGGACAGGAGGGTTACGAGCAGTACTTC
CDR3 protein: CASSLVAGQEGYEQYF

V gene: TRBV7-3
clone size: -
D gene: -
J gene: TRBJ1-1
CDR3 DNA: TGTGCCAGCAGCATAAACAGGGAGAACACTGAAGCTTTCTTT
CDR3 protein: CASSINRENTEAFF

V gene: TRBV6-1
clone size: -
D gene: -
J gene: TRBJ1-5
CDR3 DNA: TGTGCCAGCAGTACCGAGTTCAATCAGCCCCAGCATTTT
CDR3 protein: CASSTEFNQPQHF

V gene: TRBV5-1
clone size: -
D gene: TRBD1
J gene: TRBJ2-2
CDR3 DNA: TGCGCCAGTACCCCTGGGACAGCGAACACCGGGGAGCTGTTTTTT
CDR3 protein: CASTPGTANTGELFF

V gene: TRBV2
clone size: -
D gene: -
J gene: TRBJ1-1
CDR3 DNA: TGTGCCAGCAGCCCAAGACTGAACACTGAAGCTTTCTTT
CDR3 protein: CASSPRLNTEAFF

V gene: TRBV4-3
clone size: -
D gene: -
J gene: TRBJ2-7
CDR3 DNA: TGCGCCAGCAGCCCCGGAGCGAGGCGGGGCGAGCAGTACTTC
CDR3 protein: CASSPGARRGEQYF

V gene: TRBV19
clone size: -
D gene: -
J gene: TRBJ2-7
CDR3 DNA: TGTGCCAGTAGTATAAGGGGTGTGAACGAGCAGTACTTC
CDR3 protein: CASSIRGVNEQYF

V gene: TRBV29-1
clone size: -
D gene: -
J gene: TRBJ2-7
CDR3 DNA: TGCAGCGTTGAAGACTGGACGGGGTCCTACGAGCAGTACTTC
CDR3 protein: CSVEDWTGSYEQYF

V gene: TRBV5-1
clone size: -
D gene: -
J gene: TRBJ2-5
CDR3 DNA: TGCGCCAGCAGCTTGGAGGAGACCCAGTACTTC
CDR3 protein: CASSLEETQYF

V gene: TRBV2
clone size: -
D gene: -
J gene: TRBJ2-7
CDR3 DNA: TGTGCCAGCAGAGAAAGGGACCTGAACTCCTACGAGCAGTACTTC
CDR3 protein: CASRERDLNSYEQYF

V gene: TRBV10-2
clone size: -
D gene: TRBD2
J gene: TRBJ2-7
CDR3 DNA: TGCGCCAGCAGTGATACCGGACTAGCGGGAGGGCCGGACGAGCAGTACTTC
CDR3 protein: CASSDTGLAGGPDEQYF

V gene: TRBV5-4
clone size: -
D gene: TRBD2
J gene: TRBJ2-7
CDR3 DNA: TGTGCCAGCAGCTTGAAGCGGGGGAGTACCGGAGCCTACGAGCAGTACTTC
CDR3 protein: CASSLKRGSTGAYEQYF

V gene: TRBV12-5
clone size: -
D gene: -
J gene: TRBJ2-7
CDR3 DNA: TGTGCTAGTGGTACATCGTCAGGAGGACTGGATAACTTC
CDR3 protein: CASGTSSGGLDNF

V gene: TRBV28
clone size: -
D gene: TRBD2
J gene: TRBJ2-2
CDR3 DNA: TGTAGTGCGGGAGCCCTCCTCGCGAACACCGGGGAGCTGTTTTTT
CDR3 protein: CSAGALLANTGELFF